This record covers a single T cell receptor (beta chain). Recovered Cohort 3 donors showed two negative PCRs, clearance, or symptom resolution. This sample is drawn from a study of blood T cell repertoires in COVID-19. Profiling relied on immunoSEQ multiplex PCR, and the TCRdb table lists in-frame clones only, not all of them. The sample includes around 310,000 clones, just under 90% of them seen just once. Sequencing was done on a sample of PBMCs or T cells enriched from blood (not recorded which). The TCR comes from a woman aged 30 to 39 who had recovered from COVID-19.

The CDR3 sequence is CASSQDHRGVSTDTQYF. The CDR3 coding sequence is TGTGCCAGCAGCCAAGATCACCGCGGGGTTAGCACAGATACGCAGTATTTT. The V gene is TRBV4-2, the J gene TRBJ2-3; possible D gene TRBD2, 6 bases. The CDR3 totals 17 residues. Germline loops: CDR1 LGHNA, CDR2 YNFKEQ. The V gene lost 0 bases and the J gene lost 0 bases, with 13 bases spanning the gap.